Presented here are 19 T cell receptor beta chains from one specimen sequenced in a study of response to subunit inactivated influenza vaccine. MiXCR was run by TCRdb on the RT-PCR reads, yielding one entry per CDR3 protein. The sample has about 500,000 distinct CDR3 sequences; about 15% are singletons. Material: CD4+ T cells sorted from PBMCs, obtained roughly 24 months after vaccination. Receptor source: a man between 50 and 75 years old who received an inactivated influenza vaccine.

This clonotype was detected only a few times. DNA of the CDR3: TGTGCCAGCGCAGTGAGAGCGGGAGTCCATCAGTATTTT. Residues: CASAVRAGVHQYF. The genes are TRBV6-1 and TRBJ2-3, with 8 bases that match TRBD2. The V gene's germline CDR1 is MNHNS and CDR2 SASEGT. The junction had 13 bases not matched to a gene; V was cut back by 8 bases and J by 12 bases. This CDR3 contains 13 residues.

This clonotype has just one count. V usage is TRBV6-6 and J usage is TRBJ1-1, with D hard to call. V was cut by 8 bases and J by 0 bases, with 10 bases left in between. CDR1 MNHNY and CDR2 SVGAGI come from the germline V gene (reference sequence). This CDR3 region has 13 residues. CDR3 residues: CASWLGMNTEAFF. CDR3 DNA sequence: TGTGCCAGCTGGCTGGGGATGAACACTGAAGCTTTCTTT.

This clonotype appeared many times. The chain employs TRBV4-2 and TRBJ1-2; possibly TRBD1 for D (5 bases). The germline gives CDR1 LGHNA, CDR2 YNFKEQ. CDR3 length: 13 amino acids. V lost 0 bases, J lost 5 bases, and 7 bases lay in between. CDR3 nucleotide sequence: TGTGCCAGCAGCCAAGATTCAGGGTATGGCTACACCTTC. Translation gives CASSQDSGYGYTF.

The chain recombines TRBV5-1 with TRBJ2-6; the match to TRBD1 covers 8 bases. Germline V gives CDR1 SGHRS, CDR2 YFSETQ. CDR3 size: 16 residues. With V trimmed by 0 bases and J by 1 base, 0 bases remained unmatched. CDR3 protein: CASSLGTGSGANVLTF. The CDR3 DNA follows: TGCGCCAGCAGCTTGGGGACAGGGTCTGGGGCCAACGTCCTGACTTTC.

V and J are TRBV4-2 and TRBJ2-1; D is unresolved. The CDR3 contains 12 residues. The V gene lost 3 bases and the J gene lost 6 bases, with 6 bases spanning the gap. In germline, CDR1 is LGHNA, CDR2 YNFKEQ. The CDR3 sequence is CASSHPSNEQFF. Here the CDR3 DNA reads TGTGCCAGCAGCCATCCAAGCAATGAGCAGTTCTTC.

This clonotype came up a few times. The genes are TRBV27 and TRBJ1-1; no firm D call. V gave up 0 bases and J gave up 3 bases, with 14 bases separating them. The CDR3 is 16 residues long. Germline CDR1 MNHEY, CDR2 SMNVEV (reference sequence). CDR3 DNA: TGTGCCAGCAGTTTATCGATGGGCAGGTCTTACACTGAAGCTTTCTTT. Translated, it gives CASSLSMGRSYTEAFF.

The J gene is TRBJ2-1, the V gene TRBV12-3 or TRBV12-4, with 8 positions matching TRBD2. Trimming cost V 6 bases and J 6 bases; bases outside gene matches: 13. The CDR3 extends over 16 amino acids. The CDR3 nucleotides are TGTGCCAGCAGCCGAACCCGGACTAGCATCGGCAATGAGCAGTTCTTC. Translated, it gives CASSRTRTSIGNEQFF.

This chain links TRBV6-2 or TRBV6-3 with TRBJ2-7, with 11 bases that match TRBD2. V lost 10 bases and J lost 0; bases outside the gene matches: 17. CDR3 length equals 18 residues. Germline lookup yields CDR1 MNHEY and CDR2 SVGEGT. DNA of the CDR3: TGTGCCAACGGGTTAAGCGGGACTAGCGGTCGGAGCTCCTACGAGCAGTACTTC. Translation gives CANGLSGTSGRSSYEQYF.

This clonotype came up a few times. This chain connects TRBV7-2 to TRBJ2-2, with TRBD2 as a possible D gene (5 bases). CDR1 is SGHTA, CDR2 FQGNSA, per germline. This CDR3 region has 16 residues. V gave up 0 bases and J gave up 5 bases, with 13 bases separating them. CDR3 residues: CASSLATRVATGELFF. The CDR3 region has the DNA TGTGCCAGCAGCTTAGCAACTCGGGTAGCGACCGGGGAGCTGTTTTTT.

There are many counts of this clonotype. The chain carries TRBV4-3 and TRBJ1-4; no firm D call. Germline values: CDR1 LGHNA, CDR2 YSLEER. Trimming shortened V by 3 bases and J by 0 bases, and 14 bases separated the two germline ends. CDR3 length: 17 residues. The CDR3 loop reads CASSHELSKTTNEKLFF. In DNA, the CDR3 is TGCGCCAGCAGCCATGAACTCTCCAAGACAACTAATGAAAAACTGTTTTTT.

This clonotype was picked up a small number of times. This CDR3 reads CASSERGAQTEAFF. The CDR3 DNA follows: TGTGCCAGCAGTGAAAGGGGGGCTCAGACTGAAGCTTTCTTT. The chain employs TRBV6-1 and TRBJ1-1; D is perhaps TRBD1 (6 bases). V was trimmed by 2 bases and J by 5 bases, leaving 12 bases between them. Germline V CDR1 and CDR2: MNHNS, SASEGT. The CDR3 runs 14 residues.

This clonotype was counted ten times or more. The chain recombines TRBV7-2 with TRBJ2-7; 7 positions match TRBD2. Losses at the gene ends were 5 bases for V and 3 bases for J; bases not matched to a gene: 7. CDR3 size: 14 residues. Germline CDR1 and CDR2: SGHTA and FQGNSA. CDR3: CASSQRWTSYEQYF. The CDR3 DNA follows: TGTGCCAGCAGCCAAAGGTGGACTAGCTACGAGCAGTACTTC.

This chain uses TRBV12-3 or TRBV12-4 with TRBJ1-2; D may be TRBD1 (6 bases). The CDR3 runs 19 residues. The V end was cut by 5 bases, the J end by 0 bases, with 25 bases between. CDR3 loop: CASSPLYRGLTSSNYGYTF. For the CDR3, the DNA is TGTGCCAGCAGTCCGCTGTACCGGGGGCTCACATCGTCTAACTATGGCTACACCTTC.

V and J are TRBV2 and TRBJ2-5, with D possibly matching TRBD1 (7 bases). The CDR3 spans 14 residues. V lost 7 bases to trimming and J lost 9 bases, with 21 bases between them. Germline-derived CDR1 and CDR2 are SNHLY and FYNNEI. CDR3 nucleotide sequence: TGTGCCAGCATCCCCGACAGGGCCGGCGGGGCCCAGTACTTC. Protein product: CASIPDRAGGAQYF.

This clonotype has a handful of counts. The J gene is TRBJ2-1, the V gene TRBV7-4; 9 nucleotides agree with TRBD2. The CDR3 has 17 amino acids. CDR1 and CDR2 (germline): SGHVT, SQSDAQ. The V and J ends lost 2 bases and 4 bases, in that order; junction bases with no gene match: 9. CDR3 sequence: CASSLFVAGAYYNEQFF. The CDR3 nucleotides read TGTGCCAGCAGCTTATTCGTAGCGGGAGCATATTACAATGAGCAGTTCTTC.

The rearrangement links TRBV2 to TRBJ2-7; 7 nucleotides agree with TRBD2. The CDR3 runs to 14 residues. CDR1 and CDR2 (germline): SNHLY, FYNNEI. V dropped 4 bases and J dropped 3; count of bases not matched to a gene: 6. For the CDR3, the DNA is TGTGCCAGCAGTGTTGCGGGGGATAACTACGAGCAGTACTTC. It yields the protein CASSVAGDNYEQYF.

CDR3 residues: CASSFFLAKSTANTGELFF. For the CDR3, the DNA is TGTGCCAGCAGCTTTTTTCTAGCGAAAAGTACGGCGAACACCGGGGAGCTGTTTTTT. V usage is TRBV5-6 and J usage is TRBJ2-2, with D maybe TRBD2 (6 bases). Deletions cut 2 bases from V and 0 bases from J, with 20 bases between. Germline CDR1 SGHDT, CDR2 YYEEEE. The CDR3 is 19 amino acids.

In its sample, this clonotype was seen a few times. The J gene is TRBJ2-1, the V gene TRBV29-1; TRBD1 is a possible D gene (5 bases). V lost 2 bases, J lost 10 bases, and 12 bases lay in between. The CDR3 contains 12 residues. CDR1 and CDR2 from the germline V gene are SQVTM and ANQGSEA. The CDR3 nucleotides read TGCAGCGTTGAAAGGGCAGGGCAGGAGCAGTTCTTC. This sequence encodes CSVERAGQEQFF.

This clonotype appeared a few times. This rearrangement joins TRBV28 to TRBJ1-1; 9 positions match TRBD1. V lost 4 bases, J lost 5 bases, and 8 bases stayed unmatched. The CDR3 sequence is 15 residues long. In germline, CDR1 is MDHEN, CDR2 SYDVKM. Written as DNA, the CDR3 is TGTGCCAGCAGTTACCCCATCGGGACAGGGACTGAAGCTTTCTTT. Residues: CASSYPIGTGTEAFF.